The rows below give T cell receptor beta chains drawn from one sample of a study of metastatic and nonmetastatic thyroid tumors. TCRdb reanalyzed the PCR reads via MiXCR. The data hold tens of thousands of clones, with approximately 12% observed a single time. Sequenced sample: blood. All receptors come from a female donor with papillary thyroid cancer or a benign thyroid nodule (not recorded which). Some clones in this sample may be carry-over from other donors' samples. Each CDR3 is given with its conserved first and last residue. The D gene is left open where the match is weak.

d_call j_call v_call cdr3_length cdr3_aa
TRBD2 TRBJ2-1 TRBV30 14 CAWTSGRARNEQFF
. TRBJ2-5 TRBV7-2 14 CASTLGGRQETQYF
TRBD2 TRBJ2-3 TRBV4-3 17 CASSQVLAGGIRDTQYF
. TRBJ2-2 TRBV9 15 CASSVGFWGGGELFF
TRBD2 TRBJ2-1 TRBV3-1 16 CASSQGTSGKMNEQFF
. TRBJ2-7 TRBV11-2 15 CANSLERVHTYEQYF
TRBD1 TRBJ1-1 TRBV6-2/TRBV6-3 17 CASSYPGQGSRNTEAFF
. TRBJ2-7 TRBV4-3 14 CASSQDPGQDEQYF
TRBD2 TRBJ2-1 TRBV20-1 16 CSARDLRLAGVNEQFF
. TRBJ2-7 TRBV25-1 14 CASSGKGSSYEQYF
. TRBJ2-7 TRBV6-1 14 CASIIDRTPYEQYF
TRBD2 TRBJ2-7 TRBV27 14 CASSRLAGDYEQYF
TRBD2 TRBJ2-2 TRBV29-1 15 CSVEVAGRNTGELFF
. TRBJ2-2 TRBV28 15 CASSEGHQDTGELFF
. TRBJ2-3 TRBV2 17 CASKRETVPGGTDTQYF
. TRBJ2-3 TRBV27 16 CASSRYSGLSKDTQYF
. TRBJ2-1 TRBV6-5 14 CASSYFSEPNEQFF
. TRBJ1-5 TRBV28 18 CASREQGLDLSSNQPQHF
. TRBJ1-5 TRBV6-1 14 CASAVPGSDQPQHF
TRBD1 TRBJ1-4 TRBV5-1 15 CASGPGTGEVEKLFF
. TRBJ1-2 TRBV9 14 CASSASGGSYGYTF
. TRBJ1-4 TRBV28 16 CASSFSPGGLGEKLFF
. TRBJ2-1 TRBV30 12 CAWRDSSYEQFF
. TRBJ2-1 TRBV6-5 15 CASSYVRGRHNEQFF
TRBD1 TRBJ1-1 TRBV6-2/TRBV6-3 14 CASRLRTGPAVAFF
TRBD2 TRBJ2-4 TRBV6-1 19 CASGPFMTSGKAAKNIQYF
TRBD2 TRBJ2-1 TRBV11-2 16 CASSLDLAGAYNEQFF
. TRBJ2-1 TRBV6-2/TRBV6-3 14 CASSYGGLSNEQFF
. TRBJ1-2 TRBV3-1 15 CASSQDLSGAAGYTF
. TRBJ1-2 TRBV7-2 13 CDSSPERVRGYTF
. TRBJ2-1 TRBV6-2/TRBV6-3 13 CASSQTGSNEQFF
TRBD2 TRBJ2-7 TRBV6-1 15 CASSNPGTSGTEQYF
. TRBJ1-5 TRBV6-5 15 CASSYGTHSNQPQHF
TRBD1 TRBJ2-7 TRBV6-2/TRBV6-3 15 CASSLRGTGQYWGYF
. TRBJ1-5 TRBV5-8 16 CASSPTRGWSNQPQHF
. TRBJ1-4 TRBV7-2 13 CASSKTPNEKLFF
. TRBJ1-6 TRBV14 15 CASIRGISYNSPLHF
. TRBJ1-2 TRBV9 13 CASSVGESYGYTF
. TRBJ2-7 TRBV5-5 17 CASSWGIAWPNSYEQYF
. TRBJ1-6 TRBV6-6 16 CASSYVSGGSNSPLNF
. TRBJ1-5 TRBV27 9 CASSLPQHF
TRBD1 TRBJ1-4 TRBV19 16 CASSLTLGTGGEKLFF